This is a list of T cell receptor beta chains from one sample in a study of technical replicates of blood from several donors. Assay used: immunoSEQ multiplex PCR; TCRdb lists only in-frame clones, some missing. This sample has over 80,000 clones, with about 95% found just once. Sample: T cells isolated from PBMCs. These receptors were collected from a human donor in good health. Each CDR3 is given with its conserved first and last residue. A D gene is named only where the DNA matches it firmly. Where a row states a size, it is once, few, many or the class of an expanded clone; other rows omit it.

V gene	clone size	D gene	J gene	CDR3 DNA	CDR3 protein
TRBV7-9	once	TRBD2	TRBJ2-1	TGTGCCAGCAGCTTAGGGACTAGCGGGAGGGAGAGCTCCTACAATGAGCAGTTCTTC	CASSLGTSGRESSYNEQFF
TRBV27	-	-	TRBJ1-5	TGTGCCAGCAGTTTACAGGGAAATCAGCCCCAGCATTTT	CASSLQGNQPQHF
TRBV28	-	-	TRBJ2-3	TGTGCCAGCAGTTTCGGTACTAGCACAGATACGCAGTATTTT	CASSFGTSTDTQYF
TRBV7-7	-	TRBD1	TRBJ2-7	TGTGCCAGCAGCTTAGCGTCACAGGGGTACGAGCAGTACTTC	CASSLASQGYEQYF
TRBV29-1	-	-	TRBJ2-5	TGCAGCGTTGAGAGTATGGAGACCCAGTACTTC	CSVESMETQYF
TRBV9	-	-	TRBJ2-1	TGTGCCAGCAGCGTAGCTGGGGGCTCGGGTCTCGCCTACAATGAGCAGTTCTTC	CASSVAGGSGLAYNEQFF
TRBV16	-	-	TRBJ2-1	TGTGCCAGCAGCCACCAATCAGGGGTTAATGAGCAGTTCTTC	CASSHQSGVNEQFF
TRBV27	-	-	TRBJ1-4	TGTGCCAGCAGTTCTGGGGCCGGGGAAAAACTGTTTTTT	CASSSGAGEKLFF
TRBV12-5	-	-	TRBJ2-7	TGTGCTAGTGGTCCCCGGGAAGGGATATACGAGCAGTACTTC	CASGPREGIYEQYF
TRBV28	-	-	TRBJ1-1	TGTGCCAGCAGTTTAGGAGGGAACACTGAAGCTTTCTTT	CASSLGGNTEAFF
TRBV7-2	-	-	TRBJ1-5	TGTGCCAGCAGCTTAACTGGGGGGTTCGGCAATCAGCCCCAGCATTTT	CASSLTGGFGNQPQHF
TRBV2	-	-	TRBJ1-2	TGTGCCAGCAGTGAAGCCTTATATGGCTACACCTTC	CASSEALYGYTF
TRBV2	-	-	TRBJ2-2	TGTGCCAGCAGTCCGACAGGATCGCGGGAGCTGTTTTTT	CASSPTGSRELFF
TRBV6-4	once	-	TRBJ2-6	TGTGCCAGCGGCGTGACTCCTGGGGCCAACGTCCTGACTTTC	CASGVTPGANVLTF
TRBV13	-	-	TRBJ2-7	TGTGCCAGCAGCCCGGTCCTGGTCTCCTACGAGCAGTACTTC	CASSPVLVSYEQYF
TRBV6-5	-	-	TRBJ2-2	TGTGCCAGCAGTTCCGCGCGGCGCCTCGGCGGGGAGCTGTTTTTT	CASSSARRLGGELFF
TRBV28	-	TRBD1	TRBJ1-1	TGTGCCAGCAGCCTGACAGGGGGCAACACTGAAGCTTTCTTT	CASSLTGGNTEAFF
TRBV9	-	TRBD2	TRBJ2-5	TGTGCCAGCAGCGAGCTAGCGGGAGGGCCGGAGACCCAGTACTTC	CASSELAGGPETQYF
TRBV9	-	TRBD2	TRBJ2-1	TGTGCCAGCAGCGTAAGCGGGAGTGGAAATGAGCAGTTCTTC	CASSVSGSGNEQFF
TRBV27	-	TRBD1	TRBJ2-2	TGTGCCAGCAGCCCCATAGGGGGACAGGGCGACACCGGGGAGCTGTTTTTT	CASSPIGGQGDTGELFF
TRBV6-1	-	TRBD1	TRBJ2-7	TGTGCCAGCAGTGAAGCCGGGACAGGGGCCTACGAGCAGTACTTC	CASSEAGTGAYEQYF
TRBV29-1	-	-	TRBJ2-7	TGCAGCGTGGTAAGTGCGAGGGCGTCCTACGAGCAGTACTTC	CSVVSARASYEQYF
TRBV29-1	-	TRBD2	TRBJ2-1	TGCAGCGTTACTAGCGGGAGCTCTTGGAATGAGCAGTTCTTC	CSVTSGSSWNEQFF
TRBV7-3	-	TRBD1	TRBJ2-7	TGTGCCAGCAGCGATACCGGGACAGGGGGTAACGAGCAGTACTTC	CASSDTGTGGNEQYF
TRBV4-2	-	-	TRBJ1-4	TGTGCCAGCAGCCTGAACCCGGGAGCCGACGATGAAAAACTGTTTTTT	CASSLNPGADDEKLFF
TRBV30	-	TRBD2	TRBJ2-1	TGTGCCTGGATGGGACTAGCGGGAGCTTCTGAGCAGTTCTTC	CAWMGLAGASEQFF
TRBV21-1	-	-	TRBJ2-1	TGTGCCAGCAGCAAAGCGGACGTCAGGCTAGCGAGCGGGAGTACCTACAATGAGCAGTTCTTC	CASSKADVRLASGSTYNEQFF
TRBV6-5	-	-	TRBJ1-1	TGTGCCAGCAGTTACTCGAGGAGGGGAACTGAAGCTTTCTTT	CASSYSRRGTEAFF
TRBV4-1	-	TRBD1	TRBJ2-7	TGCGCCAGCAGCCAAGGACAGGGGTCCTCCTACGAGCAGTACTTC	CASSQGQGSSYEQYF
TRBV7-3	-	TRBD2	TRBJ2-1	TGTGCCAGCAGCTTAAGGACTAGCGGGAGCGATGAGCAGTTCTTC	CASSLRTSGSDEQFF
TRBV6-7	-	-	TRBJ2-5	TGTGCCAGCAGTTACCCTCACCCTGGGCATAAAGAGACCCAGTACTTC	CASSYPHPGHKETQYF
TRBV9	once	TRBD1	TRBJ2-2	TGTGCCAGCAGCGCGGGACAGCTCACCGGGGAGCTGTTTTTT	CASSAGQLTGELFF
TRBV12-5	-	TRBD2	TRBJ2-1	TGTGCTAGTGGTGCCGGGACTACGGCCAATGAGCAGTTCTTC	CASGAGTTANEQFF
TRBV5-1	-	TRBD1	TRBJ1-1	TGCGCCAGCAGCCTACAGACAGGGCCTAACACTGAAGCTTTCTTT	CASSLQTGPNTEAFF
TRBV7-8	-	-	TRBJ2-1	TGTGCCAGCAGCTTAGCTGTAGATGAGCAGTTCTTC	CASSLAVDEQFF
TRBV19	-	TRBD1	TRBJ1-1	TGTGCCAGTAGTAGCATACAGGGGGCGAGGGTAACTGAAGCTTTCTTT	CASSSIQGARVTEAFF
TRBV6-6	-	-	TRBJ2-3	TGTGCCAGCAGTTACGGCAGCACAGATACGCAGTATTTT	CASSYGSTDTQYF
TRBV19	-	-	TRBJ2-4	TGTGCCAGTAGTAACATGGGGGCGAACATTCAGTACTTC	CASSNMGANIQYF
TRBV4-2	once	-	TRBJ2-3	TGTGCCAGCAGCCAAGCTGAGGGGGGGGAATTGGAAAATACGCAGTATTTT	CASSQAEGGELENTQYF
TRBV7-6	-	-	TRBJ2-3	TGTGCCAGCAGCCGTGGGACTAGCACAGATACGCAGTATTTT	CASSRGTSTDTQYF
TRBV21-1	-	-	TRBJ2-2	TGTGCCAGCGGTAGGACTAGCGGGCAACCCAACACCGGGGAGCTGTTTTTT	CASGRTSGQPNTGELFF
TRBV28	-	-	TRBJ2-7	TGTGCCAGCAGCCGAGGACTTTTGGAGCAGTACTTC	CASSRGLLEQYF
TRBV4-2	-	-	TRBJ1-5	TGTGCCAGCAGCCACTTCAGGGATCAGCCCCAGCATTTT	CASSHFRDQPQHF
TRBV27	-	TRBD2	TRBJ2-3	TGTGCCAGCAGTTCAACTAGCGGGAGAGAGTATTTT	CASSSTSGREYF
TRBV10-2	-	-	TRBJ2-3	TGCGCCAGCAGCGGGGTTATAACAGATACGCAGTATTTT	CASSGVITDTQYF
TRBV29-1	-	TRBD2	TRBJ2-7	TGCAGCGCCGGGCCGACTAGCAACGAGCAGTACTTC	CSAGPTSNEQYF
TRBV27	-	-	TRBJ2-1	TGTGCCAGCCGTCCCCCTAGCTCCTACAATGAGCAGTTCTTC	CASRPPSSYNEQFF
TRBV7-3	few	-	TRBJ2-2	TGTGCCAGCAGCTTAGGCAGGGGCAACACCGGGGAGCTGTTTTTT	CASSLGRGNTGELFF